Listed below are T cell receptor beta chains from one sample, sequenced in a study of T cell changes during pregnancy in multiple sclerosis. Sequencing was performed with immunoSEQ multiplex PCR; in TCRdb, only in-frame clones are kept and a portion is missing. The sample lists about 36,000 clones, approximately 89% seen once, with 0.78% in the top ten. The sequencing here drew on CD4+ T cells from peripheral blood mononuclear cells, taken after pregnancy. These TCRs come from a female donor in good health, enrolled as a control in a pregnancy study. CDR3s include the opening cysteine and the closing phenylalanine or tryptophan. A D gene is named only where the DNA matches it firmly. Only part of the rows carry a size: once, few, many, or a class if the clone is expanded.

>NA|TRBJ1-4|NA|TRBV11-2
CASSLSPGGRSGANEKLFF
TGTGCCAGCAGCTTATCCCCGGGGGGTCGTTCGGGGGCTAATGAAAAACTGTTTTTT
>NA|TRBJ2-5|TRBD2|TRBV30
CAWTASGRTQYF
TGTGCCTGGACGGCTAGCGGGAGAACCCAGTACTTC
>NA|TRBJ2-1|NA|TRBV30
CAWSVTVGWPYNEQFF
TGTGCCTGGAGTGTAACGGTGGGCTGGCCTTACAATGAGCAGTTCTTC
>NA|TRBJ1-6|NA|TRBV28
CASSAPGGVSPLHF
TGTGCCAGCAGCGCCCCGGGAGGGGTCTCACCCCTCCACTTT
>NA|TRBJ1-2|NA|TRBV10-3
CAIRQGMEDGYTF
TGTGCCATCAGACAGGGTATGGAGGATGGCTACACCTTC
>once|TRBJ2-5|TRBD2|TRBV5-4
CASSLPGRGSKETQYF
TGTGCCAGCAGCTTGCCCGGGAGGGGGTCTAAAGAGACCCAGTACTTC
>NA|TRBJ1-1|TRBD1|TRBV30
CAWETGGTEAFF
TGTGCCTGGGAGACAGGGGGAACTGAAGCTTTCTTT
>NA|TRBJ1-1|TRBD1|TRBV14
CASSLRTGGNTEAFF
TGTGCCAGCAGCCTTCGGACAGGGGGAAACACTGAAGCTTTCTTT
>NA|TRBJ1-2|NA|TRBV6-1
CASSDDRGGYTF
TGTGCCAGCAGTGACGATAGGGGCGGCTACACCTTC
>NA|TRBJ1-1|NA|TRBV27
CASSYGEKGTEAFF
TGTGCCAGCAGTTACGGGGAAAAGGGCACTGAAGCTTTCTTT
>NA|TRBJ2-3|NA|TRBV5-4
CASSYRLDTQYF
TGTGCCAGCAGCTACCGGTTGGATACGCAGTATTTT
>NA|TRBJ2-6|NA|TRBV29-1
CSVRSEGASGANVLTF
TGCAGCGTACGGTCGGAGGGAGCTTCTGGGGCCAACGTCCTGACTTTC
>NA|TRBJ2-7|TRBD2|TRBV4-1
CASSQPRTKRDVWEQYF
TGCGCCAGCAGCCAACCACGGACTAAGCGGGATGTATGGGAGCAGTACTTC
>NA|TRBJ2-5|NA|TRBV7-8
CASSSDSPQYF
TGTGCCAGCAGCTCGGACTCCCCCCAGTACTTC
>NA|TRBJ2-3|NA|TRBV9
CASSVVGGGHTDTQYF
TGTGCCAGCAGCGTAGTTGGGGGGGGGCACACAGATACGCAGTATTTT
>NA|TRBJ1-5|TRBD1|TRBV25-1
CASSERGDQGVNQPQHF
TGTGCCAGCAGTGAGCGTGGGGATCAGGGGGTCAATCAGCCCCAGCATTTT
>NA|TRBJ2-7|TRBD1|TRBV30
CAWSGGTGGYEQYF
TGTGCCTGGAGTGGGGGGACAGGGGGTTACGAGCAGTACTTC
>NA|TRBJ2-1|NA|TRBV27
CASSSHSGLKNNEQFF
TGTGCCAGCAGTTCCCACTCTGGACTGAAAAACAATGAGCAGTTCTTC
>NA|TRBJ2-3|TRBD1|TRBV5-1
CASSFVGGWTDTQYF
TGCGCCAGCAGCTTTGTAGGGGGCTGGACAGATACGCAGTATTTT
>NA|TRBJ2-1|TRBD2|TRBV10-3
CAISEFIGGRNEQFF
TGTGCCATCAGTGAGTTTATAGGCGGGAGGAATGAGCAGTTCTTC
>once|TRBJ2-2|NA|TRBV30
CAWSPQGPNTGELFF
TGTGCCTGGAGCCCCCAGGGCCCGAACACCGGGGAGCTGTTTTTT
>NA|TRBJ1-4|TRBD1|TRBV4-3
CASSPGGREPEKLFF
TGCGCCAGCAGCCCAGGGGGCAGGGAGCCCGAAAAACTGTTTTTT
>NA|TRBJ2-2|TRBD2|TRBV5-1
CASSLALALAGGTGELFF
TGCGCCAGCAGCTTGGCCCTTGCCCTAGCGGGAGGTACCGGGGAGCTGTTTTTT
>NA|TRBJ2-2|TRBD2|TRBV2
CASSPGVAGLTGELFF
TGTGCCAGCAGCCCCGGGGTAGCGGGACTCACCGGGGAGCTGTTTTTT
>NA|TRBJ2-1|TRBD2|TRBV2
CASSGGLAELGEQFF
TGTGCCAGCAGTGGAGGACTAGCGGAGCTCGGTGAGCAGTTCTTC
>NA|TRBJ1-5|TRBD1|TRBV28
CASSKTGGDYQPQHF
TGTGCCAGCAGCAAGACAGGGGGCGACTATCAGCCCCAGCATTTT
>NA|TRBJ1-1|TRBD1|TRBV27
CASSLGGRGPLNTEAFF
TGTGCCAGCAGTTTAGGGGGCAGGGGGCCCCTGAACACTGAAGCTTTCTTT
>NA|TRBJ2-3|NA|TRBV7-8
CASSSPGTSTDTQYF
TGTGCCAGCAGCTCACCCGGGACTAGCACAGATACGCAGTATTTT
>NA|TRBJ2-1|TRBD2|TRBV10-3
CAISESPAGGPSYNEQFF
TGTGCCATCAGTGAGTCTCCAGCGGGAGGCCCCTCCTACAATGAGCAGTTCTTC
>NA|TRBJ1-2|TRBD1|TRBV7-9
CASSLDLTGDYGYTF
TGTGCCAGCAGCTTAGACCTGACAGGGGACTATGGCTACACCTTC
>NA|TRBJ1-5|NA|TRBV7-2
CASSPGREFNQPQHF
TGTGCCAGCAGCCCAGGACGGGAATTCAATCAGCCCCAGCATTTT